The T cell receptor beta chain under discussion was sequenced for a study of cytomegalovirus exposure and HLA in healthy donors. Germline values: CDR1 SQVTM, CDR2 ANQGSEA. With 1 base clipped from V and 6 bases from J, the junction kept 6 bases outside the gene matches. CDR3 size: 13 residues. PCR primers comprised 60 Vbeta and 13 Jbeta primers. Data came from immunoSEQ multiplex PCR; TCRdb stores just in-frame clones and leaves some out. This repertoire shows about 98,000 clones, roughly 80% found once; its top ten account for 8.5% to 10%. Input material: PBMCs. V gene TRBV29-1 combines with J gene TRBJ2-7; 7 bases line up with TRBD1. The sequence derives from a male donor in good health and CMV-seropositive. The CDR3 spells CSVEGPTGREQYF. The CDR3 region has the DNA TGCAGCGTTGAAGGGCCGACAGGGCGCGAGCAGTACTTC.